This TCR beta chain was recorded in a study of cytomegalovirus exposure and HLA in healthy donors. Whole-study findings and limits: The study put 150 or so TCR beta chains on its list as cytomegalovirus-associated. There were a few CMV-associated chains whose specificity for CMV antigens was confirmed in vitro. A classifier reportedly called cytomegalovirus status with high sensitivity and specificity.

TCRdb keeps only in-frame clones here, not all; method: immunoSEQ multiplex PCR. This table holds over 150,000 clones, 75% to 85% found once. Regarding this clone: Its specificity is unknown.

The validation cohort, a group of over a hundred subjects, included the donors and was separate from the roughly 670-subject first cohort. V was clipped by 3 bases and J by 5 bases, with 11 bases between them. Germline CDR1 and CDR2: SGHVS and FNYEAQ. The CDR3 spans 13 residues. V usage is TRBV7-6 and J usage is TRBJ2-7; D is possibly TRBD2 (5 bases). The specimen was PBMCs. This clonotype was sampled from a woman in her 30s in good health and CMV-seropositive. The CDR3 DNA reads TGTGCCAGCAGCTTCCTGGCCGGGGACGAGCAGTACTTC. This codes for CASSFLAGDEQYF.